The subject of this entry is one T cell receptor beta chain. The source of the sample is a study of Graves' ophthalmopathy and Graves' hyperthyroidism. About the research overall: Upon initial diagnosis and before any treatment, peripheral blood was collected.

The sequenced template was RNA, covering the TCR beta CDR3 region. Second-round multiplex PCR came after a first-round RT-PCR that employed HTBI primers. TCRdb redid the calling of the multiplex PCR reads with MiXCR, one entry per CDR3 protein. Of roughly 500,000 distinct CDR3 sequences detected, roughly 14% appear once; the ten largest clones hold about 9.4%. With a duration under 3 months, ophthalmopathy in the donors showed moderate-to-severe activity, CAS ≥3 and NOSPECS ≥4. Exclusion covered patients with other autoimmune diseases or uncontrolled infections (as well as pregnancy or lactation). Fresh peripheral blood (approximately 10 ml) yielded the PBMCs. The sample was blood. The source of this sequence is a woman aged 25 to 39 with Graves' ophthalmopathy.

The CDR3 region is CASKGDRGSYEQYF. The CDR3 DNA is TGTGCCAGTAAAGGGGACAGGGGTTCCTACGAGCAGTACTTC. The chain links TRBV19 to TRBJ2-7; 10 nucleotides line up with TRBD1. Germline V gene data show CDR1 as LNHDA and CDR2 as SQIVND (reference sequence). This CDR3 is 14 amino acids long. V shed 7 bases, J shed 1 base, and the junction held 4 bases outside the gene matches.